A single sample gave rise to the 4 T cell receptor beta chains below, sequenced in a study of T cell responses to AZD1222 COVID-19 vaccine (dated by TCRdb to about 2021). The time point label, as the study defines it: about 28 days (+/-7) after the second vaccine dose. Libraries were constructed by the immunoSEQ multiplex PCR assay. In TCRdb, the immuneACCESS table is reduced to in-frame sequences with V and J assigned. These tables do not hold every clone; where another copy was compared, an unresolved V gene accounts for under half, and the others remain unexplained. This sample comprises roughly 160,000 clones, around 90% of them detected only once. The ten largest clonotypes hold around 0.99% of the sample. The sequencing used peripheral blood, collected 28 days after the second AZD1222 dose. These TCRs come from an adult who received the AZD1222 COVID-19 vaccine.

The CDR3 bases are TGTGCCAGCAGAGAGACAGGGAGCTATGGCTACACCTTC. Amino acid sequence: CASRETGSYGYTF. This rearrangement joins TRBV6-5 to TRBJ1-2; 7 nucleotides agree with TRBD1. Germline V gene data show CDR1 as MNHEY and CDR2 as SVGAGI. The ends lost 6 bases at V and 4 bases at J; junction bases unmatched: 5. The CDR3 covers 13 residues.

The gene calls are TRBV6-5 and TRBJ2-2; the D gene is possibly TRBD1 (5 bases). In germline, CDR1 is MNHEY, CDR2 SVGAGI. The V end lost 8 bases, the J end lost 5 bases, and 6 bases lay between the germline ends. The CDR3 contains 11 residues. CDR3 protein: CASGATGELFF. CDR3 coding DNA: TGTGCCAGCGGGGCTACCGGGGAGCTGTTTTTT.

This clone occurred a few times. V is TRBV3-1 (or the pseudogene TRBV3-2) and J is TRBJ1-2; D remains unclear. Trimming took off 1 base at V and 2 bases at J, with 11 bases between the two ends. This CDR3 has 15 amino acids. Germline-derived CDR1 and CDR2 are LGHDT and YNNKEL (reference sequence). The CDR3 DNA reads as TGTGCCAGCAGCCAAGTACGGTCCGGGAACTATGGCTACACCTTC. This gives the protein CASSQVRSGNYGYTF.

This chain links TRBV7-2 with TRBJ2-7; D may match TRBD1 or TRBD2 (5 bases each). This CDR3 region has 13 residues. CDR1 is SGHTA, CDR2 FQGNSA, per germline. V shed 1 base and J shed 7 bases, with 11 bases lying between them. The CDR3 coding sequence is TGTGCCAGCAGCTTAGAATGGGGCGGGGAGCAGTACTTC. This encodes CASSLEWGGEQYF. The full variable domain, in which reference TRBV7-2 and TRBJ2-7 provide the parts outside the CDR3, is GAGVSQSPSNKVTEKGKDVELRCDPISGHTALYWYRQSLGQGLEFLIYFQGNSAPDKSGLPSDRFSAERTGGSVSTLTIQRTQQEDSAVYLCASSLEWGGEQYFGPGTRLTVT.